This T cell receptor beta chain derives from a study of shared clonotypes between healthy human individuals. Overall study: Researchers assigned three CD4 naive, three CD4 memory, two CD8 naive and one CD8 memory plate to each donor.

Study-level results: It was expected that sequencing depth would affect clonotype sharing among donors. Non-shared clonotypes were found to have lower generation probabilities than the clonotypes that were shared by all four of the sorted-subset donors.

Profiling relied on immunoSEQ multiplex PCR, and the TCRdb table lists in-frame clones only, not all of them. The sample contains under 550,000 clones, about 96% of which appear only once. The CDR3 runs 15 residues. The V end lost 3 bases, the J end lost 4 bases, and 11 bases lay between the germline ends. Germline V CDR1 and CDR2: SGHRS, YFSETQ. Concerning this clone: What it recognizes is unknown.

This chain links TRBV5-1 with TRBJ2-6, with TRBD1 as a possible D gene (5 bases). Sequenced material: naive CD4+ T cells sorted from blood. Subset indicated: CD45RA+ positively selected. The clonotype comes from a woman aged 25 to 39 in good health. In DNA, the CDR3 is TGCGCCAGCAGCTCGCTGGGGCAAGGGGCCAACGTCCTGACTTTC. Residues: CASSSLGQGANVLTF.